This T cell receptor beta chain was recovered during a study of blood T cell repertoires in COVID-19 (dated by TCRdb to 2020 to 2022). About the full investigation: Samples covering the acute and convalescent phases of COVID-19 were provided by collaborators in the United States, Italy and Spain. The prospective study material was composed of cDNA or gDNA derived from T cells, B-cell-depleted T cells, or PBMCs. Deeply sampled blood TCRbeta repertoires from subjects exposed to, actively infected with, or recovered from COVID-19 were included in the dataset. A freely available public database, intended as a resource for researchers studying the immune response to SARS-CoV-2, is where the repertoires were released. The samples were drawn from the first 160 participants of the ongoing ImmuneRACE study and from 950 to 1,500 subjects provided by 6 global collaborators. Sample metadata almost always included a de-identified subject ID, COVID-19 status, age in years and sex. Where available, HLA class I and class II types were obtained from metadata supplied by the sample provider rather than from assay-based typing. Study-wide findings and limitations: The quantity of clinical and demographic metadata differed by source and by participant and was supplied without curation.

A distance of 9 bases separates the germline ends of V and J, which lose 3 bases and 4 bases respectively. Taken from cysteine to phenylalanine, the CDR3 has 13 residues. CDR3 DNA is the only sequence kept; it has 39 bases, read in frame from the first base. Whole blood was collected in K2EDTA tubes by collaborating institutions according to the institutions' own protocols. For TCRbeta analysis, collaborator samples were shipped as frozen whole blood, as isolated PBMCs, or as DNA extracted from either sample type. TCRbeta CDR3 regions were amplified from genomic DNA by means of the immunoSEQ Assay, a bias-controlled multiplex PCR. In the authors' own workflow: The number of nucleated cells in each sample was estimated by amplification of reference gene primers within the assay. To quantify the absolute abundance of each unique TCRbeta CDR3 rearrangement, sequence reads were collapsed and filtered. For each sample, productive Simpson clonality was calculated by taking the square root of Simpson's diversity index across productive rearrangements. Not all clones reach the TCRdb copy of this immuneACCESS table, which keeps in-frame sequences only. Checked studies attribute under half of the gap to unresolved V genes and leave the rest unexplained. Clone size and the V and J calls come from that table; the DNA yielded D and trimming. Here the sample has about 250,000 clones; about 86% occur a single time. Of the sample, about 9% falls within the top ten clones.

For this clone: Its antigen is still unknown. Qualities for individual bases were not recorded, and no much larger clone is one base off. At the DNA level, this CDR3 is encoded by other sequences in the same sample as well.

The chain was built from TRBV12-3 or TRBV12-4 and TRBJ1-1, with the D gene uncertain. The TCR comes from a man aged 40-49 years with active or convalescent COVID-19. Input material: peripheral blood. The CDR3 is CASSLRRGTEAFF. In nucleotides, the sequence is TGTGCCAGCAGTTTGAGGAGAGGCACTGAAGCTTTCTTT.